The 19 T cell receptor beta chains below come from one sample, sequenced in a study of graft-versus-host responses after intestinal transplantation. Their cognate antigens are unknown. Profiling relied on immunoSEQ multiplex PCR, and the TCRdb table lists in-frame clones only, not all of them. This sample carries approximately 89,000 clones, about 93% of them seen once, and the ten largest clones take 0.15% to 0.2%. Sequencing used unstimulated CD4+ T cells sorted from spleen or lymph node cells, obtained before intestinal transplant. These receptors originate from a human donor who received an intestinal transplant.

The chain employs TRBV7-2 and TRBJ2-5; D might be TRBD1 (5 bases). Per germline, CDR1 SGHTA and CDR2 FQGNSA. With 1 base removed from V and 5 bases from J, the gap between germline ends came to 14 bases. The CDR3 is 15 amino acids. The CDR3 coding sequence is TGTGCCAGCAGCTTAGTCTCTCAGGGTTCGGAGACCCAGTACTTC. This encodes CASSLVSQGSETQYF.

The rearrangement joins TRBV15 to TRBJ1-2; 7 nucleotides line up with TRBD1. With 4 bases clipped from V and 4 bases from J, the junction kept 3 bases outside the gene matches. The CDR3 contains 13 residues. Germline assignment: CDR1 LNHNV and CDR2 YYDKDF (reference sequence). CDR3 bases: TGTGCCACCAGCAAGTCAGGGGGCTATGGCTACACCTTC. Its translation: CATSKSGGYGYTF.

The V and J genes are TRBV9 and TRBJ2-7; 10 positions match TRBD2. V shed 0 bases, J shed 3 bases, and the junction held 12 bases outside the gene matches. The CDR3 is 18 amino acids. Per the germline V gene, CDR1 is SGDLS and CDR2 is YYNGEE. In DNA form, the CDR3 reads TGTGCCAGCAGCGTAGCTACACGGACTAGCGGAGTCTACTACGAGCAGTACTTC. Its protein product is CASSVATRTSGVYYEQYF.

For the CDR3, the DNA is TGTGCCAGCAGCATTACAAACACAGATACGCAGTATTTT. It codes for CASSITNTDTQYF. The chain combines TRBV7-3 with TRBJ2-3; D is unclear. This CDR3 region has 13 residues. CDR1 and CDR2 from the germline V gene are SGHTA and FQGTGA. V was clipped by 5 bases and J by 2 bases, with 8 bases between them.

The chain employs TRBV5-1 and TRBJ1-2; D remains unclear. The V and J ends lost 0 bases and 5 bases respectively, with 8 bases between them. This CDR3 is built from 13 residues. From germline, CDR1 is SGHRS and CDR2 YFSETQ. The CDR3 coding sequence is TGCGCCAGCAGCTTGGAGAGGAGTTATGGCTACACCTTC. Its translation: CASSLERSYGYTF. Complete variable domain (other parts from reference TRBV5-1 and TRBJ1-2): KAGVTQTPRYLIKTRGQQVTLSCSPISGHRSVSWYQQTPGQGLQFLFEYFSETQRNKGNFPGRFSGRQFSNSRSEMNVSTLELGDSALYLCASSLERSYGYTFGSGTRLTVV.

This clone was seen a single time. The chain employs TRBV30 and TRBJ2-5; 7 bases agree with TRBD1. The length of the CDR3 is 14 residues. Germline V lookup: CDR1 GTSNPN, CDR2 SVGIG (reference sequence). Germline trimming cut 3 bases from V and 5 bases from J; bases unmatched to any gene: 9. In DNA, the CDR3 is TGTGCCTGGAGGAACAGGGGTTTTTGGGAGACCCAGTACTTC. As protein: CAWRNRGFWETQYF.

This chain connects TRBV10-3 to TRBJ1-1; D is ambiguous. CDR3 length: 12 residues. Deletions cut 6 bases from V and 2 bases from J, with 7 bases between. Germline V lookup: CDR1 ENHRY, CDR2 SYGVKD. In DNA, the CDR3 is TGTGCCATCAGACAGTCAAACACTGAAGCTTTCTTT. This encodes CAIRQSNTEAFF.

This chain links TRBV19 with TRBJ1-2; 8 bases align to TRBD1. Germline CDR1 reads LNHDA; CDR2 reads SQIVND (reference sequence). The CDR3 length is 15 residues. Trimming removed 5 bases from V and 5 bases from J; junction bases left unmatched: 10. The CDR3 sequence is CASSLTPGTGYGYTF. CDR3 nucleotide sequence: TGTGCCAGTAGTTTGACTCCCGGGACAGGATATGGCTACACCTTC.

This clone showed up just a few times. V usage is TRBV5-6 and J usage is TRBJ2-2, with 12 bases aligning to TRBD2. Trimming at V came to 4 bases and at J to 4 bases, leaving 2 bases not matched to a gene. There are 15 residues in the CDR3. Germline lookup yields CDR1 SGHDT and CDR2 YYEEEE. The CDR3 nucleotides read TGTGCCAGCAGCCCTAGCGGGGGGGCCACCGGGGAGCTGTTTTTT. The encoded protein is CASSPSGGATGELFF. The full variable domain, with the rest looked up from reference TRBV5-6 and TRBJ2-2, is DAGVTQSPTHLIKTRGQQVTLRCSPKSGHDTVSWYQQALGQGPQFIFQYYEEEERQRGNFPDRFSGHQFPNYSSELNVNALLLGDSALYLCASSPSGGATGELFFGEGSRLTVL.

The CDR3 bases are TGTGCCAGTAGTAACAGGCTCAACAAGGGGACCCAGTACTTC. Translated: CASSNRLNKGTQYF. This chain connects TRBV19 to TRBJ2-5; D perhaps matches TRBD1 (5 bases). The CDR3 consists of 14 residues. V dropped 4 bases and J dropped 7 bases, with 16 bases sitting between them. CDR1 and CDR2 (germline): LNHDA, SQIVND (reference sequence).

This chain joins TRBV5-4 and TRBJ1-2; 9 bases fit TRBD1. Trimming took 4 bases from V and 4 from J; bases not matched to a gene: 5. This CDR3 comprises 14 residues. Germline CDR1 SGHNT, CDR2 YYREEE (reference sequence). CDR3 DNA sequence: TGTGCCAGCAGCGTCGGGACAGGGACCTATGGCTACACCTTC. This gives the protein CASSVGTGTYGYTF.

The V and J genes are TRBV28 and TRBJ1-2; D is ambiguous. CDR1 is MDHEN, CDR2 SYDVKM, per germline. The germline V and J ends were trimmed by 4 bases and 0 bases, with 9 bases remaining between them. This CDR3 is built from 14 residues. The CDR3 DNA reads as TGTGCCAGCAGTTCCGGGGTCACTAACTATGGCTACACCTTC. It yields the protein CASSSGVTNYGYTF.

The chain combines TRBV4-1 with TRBJ1-2; D not resolved. The CDR3 extends over 16 amino acids. V lost 1 base and J lost 0, with 12 bases in between. In germline, CDR1 is MGHRA, CDR2 YSYEKL. CDR3 region: CASSQAEGRTNYGYTF. CDR3 sequence (DNA): TGCGCCAGCAGCCAAGCTGAGGGTCGAACTAACTATGGCTACACCTTC.

V is TRBV7-9 and J is TRBJ2-3, with TRBD1 identical over 12 bases. CDR1 is SEHNR, CDR2 FQNEAQ, per germline (reference sequence). This CDR3 has 19 residues. With 1 base clipped from V and 0 bases from J, the junction kept 8 bases outside the gene matches. The CDR3 sequence is CASSLGGQGARVSTDTQYF. For the CDR3, the DNA is TGTGCCAGCAGCTTAGGGGGACAGGGGGCGCGGGTTAGCACAGATACGCAGTATTTT.

The genes are TRBV7-2 and TRBJ2-1; D remains unclear. This CDR3 spans 13 amino acids. Germline assignment: CDR1 SGHTA and CDR2 FQGNSA. Trimming removed 3 bases at V and 6 bases at J, with 9 bases between. As DNA, the CDR3 is TGTGCCAGCAGCTTTTTCATGCGCAATGAGCAGTTCTTC. It is translated as CASSFFMRNEQFF.

The chain has TRBV6-5 and TRBJ1-5; D uncertain. V dropped 4 bases and J dropped 4 bases, with 17 bases sitting between them. CDR1 and CDR2 (germline): MNHEY, SVGAGI. The CDR3 length is 16 residues. CDR3 sequence: CASSSPTGFRNQPQHF. CDR3 sequence (DNA): TGTGCCAGCAGTTCCCCGACGGGGTTTAGGAATCAGCCCCAGCATTTT.

The chain uses TRBV27 and TRBJ2-1; 10 nucleotides match TRBD2. Germline V gene sequence: CDR1 MNHEY, CDR2 SMNVEV (reference sequence). J gave up 2 bases and V 10 bases, and 5 bases lay outside the gene matches. The CDR3 totals 14 residues. Written as DNA, the CDR3 is TGTGCCACTACCGGACTAGCGGCCTACAATGAGCAGTTCTTC. Translation: CATTGLAAYNEQFF.

The J gene is TRBJ2-1, the V gene TRBV27; 10 nucleotides line up with TRBD2. J was trimmed by 6 bases and V by 3 bases; bases with no gene match: 8. CDR1 is MNHEY and CDR2 is SMNVEV in the germline V gene (reference sequence). The CDR3 consists of 16 residues. The CDR3 sequence is CASSFLRAGGPNEQFF. For the CDR3, the DNA is TGTGCCAGCAGTTTTCTACGAGCGGGAGGGCCCAATGAGCAGTTCTTC.

The chain employs TRBV5-1 and TRBJ2-3, with D maybe TRBD2 (7 bases). V shed 2 bases and J shed 1 base, with 20 bases lying between them. Germline CDR1 is SGHRS and CDR2 is YFSETQ. The CDR3 is 18 residues long. This CDR3 reads CASSLYSGGLRGTDTQYF. CDR3 sequence (DNA): TGCGCCAGCAGCTTATATTCCGGGGGGCTCAGGGGCACAGATACGCAGTATTTT.